The entry below describes one T cell receptor beta chain. The antigen is unknown. This sample is drawn from a study of T cells in localized non-small cell lung cancer. CDR1 is MDHEN and CDR2 is SYDVKM in the germline V gene. The CDR3 runs 15 residues. V was trimmed by 5 bases and J by 8 bases, leaving 16 bases between them. TCRdb keeps only in-frame clones here, not all; method: immunoSEQ multiplex PCR. The profile shows some 52,000 clones, 86% of them singletons. Broader study findings: For the top 100 tumor clones, a median about 60 also appeared in adjacent lung.

The V gene is TRBV28, the J gene TRBJ1-6; D is perhaps TRBD1 (5 bases). The material was peripheral blood, obtained before any cancer treatment. The receptor was derived from an older male donor with stage III squamous cell lung carcinoma. CDR3: CASSTAPGRDSPLHF. The CDR3 nucleotides are TGTGCCAGCAGTACCGCACCGGGGCGGGATTCACCCCTCCACTTT.